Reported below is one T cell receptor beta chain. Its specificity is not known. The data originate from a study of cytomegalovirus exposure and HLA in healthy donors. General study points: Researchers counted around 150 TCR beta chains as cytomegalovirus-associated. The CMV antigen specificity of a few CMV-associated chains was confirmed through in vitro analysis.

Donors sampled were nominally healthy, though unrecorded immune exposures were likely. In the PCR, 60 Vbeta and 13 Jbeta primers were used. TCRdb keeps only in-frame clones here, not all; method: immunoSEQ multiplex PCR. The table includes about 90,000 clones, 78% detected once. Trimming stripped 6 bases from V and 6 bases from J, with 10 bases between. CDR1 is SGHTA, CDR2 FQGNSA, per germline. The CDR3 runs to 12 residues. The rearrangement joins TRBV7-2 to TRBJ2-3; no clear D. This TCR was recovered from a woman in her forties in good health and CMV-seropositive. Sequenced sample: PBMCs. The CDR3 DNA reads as TGTGCCAGCAGTTCCACGGTGGATACGCAGTATTTT. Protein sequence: CASSSTVDTQYF.